This is a list of T cell receptor beta chains from one sample in a study of blood T cell repertoires in COVID-19. Assay used: immunoSEQ multiplex PCR; TCRdb lists only in-frame clones, some missing. Altogether 85,000 to 130,000 clones are present, around 82% being singletons, with the ten largest covering around 4.8%. Input material: peripheral blood. Receptor source: a man aged 55 to 70 with acute or convalescent COVID-19. The CDR3 runs from the conserved cysteine through the conserved F or W. A D gene is named only where the DNA matches it firmly. Expanded clones are given a class, and other clones once, few, many or no size at all.

j_call | cdr3_length | d_call | clone_size | v_call | cdr3_nt | cdr3_aa
TRBJ1-5 | 14 | NA | NA | TRBV9 | TGTGCCAGCAGCGTAGCAGGGGCGGGTCAGCCCCAGCATTTT | CASSVAGAGQPQHF
TRBJ1-2 | 14 | TRBD1 | NA | TRBV5-6 | TGTGCCAGCAGCGGAATTCCAGGGGGCTATGGCTACACCTTC | CASSGIPGGYGYTF
TRBJ2-7 | 15 | TRBD1 | NA | TRBV5-4 | TGTGCCAGCAGCTCCCGGGACAGGGGTTTCTACGAGCAGTACTTC | CASSSRDRGFYEQYF
TRBJ2-4 | 14 | NA | NA | TRBV10-1 | TGCGCCAGCAGTGAAGGGGGGGCATCAAACATTCAGTACTTC | CASSEGGASNIQYF
TRBJ1-6 | 14 | TRBD1 | few | TRBV7-9 | TGTGCCAGCAGCTACGGGACAGAGAATTCACCCCTCCACTTT | CASSYGTENSPLHF
TRBJ2-3 | 13 | TRBD2 | NA | TRBV29-1 | TGCAGCGGAGGGACTAGCGGCACAGATACGCAGTATTTT | CSGGTSGTDTQYF
TRBJ2-7 | 15 | NA | NA | TRBV7-2 | TGTGCCAGCAGCTTACAAGACAGGCAGGGATACGAGCAGTACTTC | CASSLQDRQGYEQYF
TRBJ2-7 | 15 | NA | few | TRBV18 | TGTGCCAGCTCACCACCGAACAGGGTTTCCGGCGAGCAGTACTTC | CASSPPNRVSGEQYF
TRBJ2-1 | 15 | TRBD2 | NA | TRBV19 | TGTGCCAGTAAAGAGACTAGCGGGATCTACAATGAGCAGTTCTTC | CASKETSGIYNEQFF
TRBJ2-7 | 14 | TRBD2 | NA | TRBV28 | TGTGCCAGCAGTGCGGGACTAGCGGCCTACGAGCAGTACTTC | CASSAGLAAYEQYF
TRBJ2-1 | 15 | NA | NA | TRBV24-1 | TGTGCCACCAGTGATCTGATCCGGGGAGACAATGAGCAGTTCTTC | CATSDLIRGDNEQFF
TRBJ1-5 | 13 | NA | few | TRBV28 | TGTGCCAGCAATGGGGGGGGCGCTCAGCCCCAGCATTTT | CASNGGGAQPQHF
TRBJ1-1 | 14 | TRBD1 | NA | TRBV10-1 | TGCGCCAGCAGCCTGGGACAGGGTAACACTGAAGCTTTCTTT | CASSLGQGNTEAFF
TRBJ2-1 | 15 | TRBD2 | NA | TRBV19 | TGTGCCACGATTATGACTAGCGGGAATGTGGGTGAGCAGTTCTTC | CATIMTSGNVGEQFF
TRBJ2-7 | 14 | NA | NA | TRBV11-2 | TGTGCCAGCAGCTTAGGGACACTCTCCTACGAGCAGTACTTC | CASSLGTLSYEQYF
TRBJ1-5 | 17 | NA | NA | TRBV7-7 | TGTGCTAGCAGCCCAGGATGCAGGGGAGCGGCGCGACAGCCCCAGCATTTT | CASSPGCRGAARQPQHF
TRBJ1-2 | 14 | TRBD1 | once | TRBV7-9 | TGTGCCAGCAGCCCCCGGACAGGGAGCTATGGCTACACCTTC | CASSPRTGSYGYTF
TRBJ1-3 | 14 | NA | NA | TRBV5-1 | TGCGCCAGCAGCTTGGCAGGGTCTGGAAACACCATATATTTT | CASSLAGSGNTIYF
TRBJ2-7 | 15 | NA | NA | TRBV21-1 | TGTGCCAGCAGCATGACCGGGACTAGCGACTACGAGCAGTACTTC | CASSMTGTSDYEQYF
TRBJ1-5 | 14 | NA | once | TRBV24-1 | TGTGCCACCAGTGACACCACAGGGAATCAGCCCCAGCATTTT | CATSDTTGNQPQHF
TRBJ2-7 | 16 | TRBD1 | once | TRBV9 | TGTGCCAGCAGCGTGGGACCGACAGGGGTCCAGAACGAGCAGTACTTC | CASSVGPTGVQNEQYF
TRBJ2-3 | 14 | TRBD1 | NA | TRBV2 | TGTGCCAGCACACGGGACAGATACACAGATACGCAGTATTTT | CASTRDRYTDTQYF
TRBJ2-5 | 14 | TRBD2 | NA | TRBV19 | TGTGCCAGTACCGGACTAGCGGGGGAAGAGACCCAGTACTTC | CASTGLAGEETQYF
TRBJ1-2 | 13 | NA | few | TRBV28 | TGTGCCAGCAGTTTACCAGGGAACTATGGCTACACCTTC | CASSLPGNYGYTF
TRBJ2-2 | 15 | TRBD2 | NA | TRBV5-4 | TGTGCCAGCAGCTGGGCAGCGGGAGCGGGCGGGGAGCTGTTTTTT | CASSWAAGAGGELFF
TRBJ2-7 | 16 | TRBD2 | NA | TRBV18 | TGTGCCAGCTCACCATTGTCTAGCTTCGCGGGGGACGAGCAGTACTTC | CASSPLSSFAGDEQYF
TRBJ2-2 | 18 | NA | NA | TRBV9 | TGTGCCAGCAGCGGTAGCGGTTTCGACCGCCCGAACACCGGGGAGCTGTTTTTT | CASSGSGFDRPNTGELFF
TRBJ2-1 | 16 | TRBD2 | once | TRBV24-1 | TGTGCCACCAGTGATTTGGGCGGGAGCCCCTACAATGAGCAGTTCTTC | CATSDLGGSPYNEQFF
TRBJ1-1 | 13 | TRBD1 | NA | TRBV10-2 | TGCGCCAGCAAACAGGGGCAATGGACTGAAGCTTTCTTT | CASKQGQWTEAFF
TRBJ2-5 | 15 | TRBD2 | once | TRBV9 | TGTGCCAGCAGCGCAGGGACTAGCGGGAGTGAGACCCAGTACTTC | CASSAGTSGSETQYF
TRBJ2-7 | 14 | TRBD2 | few | TRBV4-2 | TGTGCCAGCAGCCCATCGGGGGGATCGTACGAGCAGTACTTC | CASSPSGGSYEQYF
TRBJ1-5 | 14 | TRBD1 | NA | TRBV9 | TGTGCCAGCAGCGCGGGACAGAGCAATCAGCCCCAGCATTTT | CASSAGQSNQPQHF
TRBJ2-7 | 15 | NA | NA | TRBV19 | TGTGCCAGTAGAAGCCAGGGGCTCGGCTCCTACGAGCAGTACTTC | CASRSQGLGSYEQYF
TRBJ2-5 | 15 | TRBD2 | NA | TRBV5-1 | TGCGCCAGCAGCTGGCTGGGGGGGTCAGGAGAGACCCAGTACTTC | CASSWLGGSGETQYF
TRBJ1-3 | 12 | NA | NA | TRBV30 | TGTGCCTGGAACAGTGGGGGAAACACCATATATTTT | CAWNSGGNTIYF
TRBJ1-1 | 13 | NA | NA | TRBV30 | TGTGCCTGGACGGGCACAGGCCGCGCTGAAGCTTTCTTT | CAWTGTGRAEAFF
TRBJ1-5 | 12 | NA | NA | TRBV20-1 | TGCAGTGCTAGTTTCCCGAATCAGCCCCAGCATTTT | CSASFPNQPQHF
TRBJ2-2 | 13 | TRBD1 | NA | TRBV11-3 | TGTGCCAGCAGAATCGACAGGGGCCGGGAGCTGTTTTTT | CASRIDRGRELFF
TRBJ2-2 | 15 | NA | NA | TRBV6-5 | TGTGCCAGCGCGAGACAGGAGTCCAACACCGGGGAGCTGTTTTTT | CASARQESNTGELFF
TRBJ1-3 | 14 | NA | NA | TRBV5-1 | TGCGCCAGCAGCTGGTCCTCACAGGGCAACACCATATATTTT | CASSWSSQGNTIYF
TRBJ2-5 | 16 | TRBD1 | NA | TRBV18 | TGTGCCAGCTCACCACCGGGACAGCCGTACCAAGAGACCCAGTACTTC | CASSPPGQPYQETQYF
TRBJ2-3 | 14 | TRBD2 | NA | TRBV18 | TGTGCCAGCTCACGAGCGGGGGACACAGATACGCAGTATTTT | CASSRAGDTDTQYF
TRBJ2-1 | 12 | NA | NA | TRBV5-1 | TGCGCCAGCGCGGTTTTCTACAATGAGCAGTTCTTC | CASAVFYNEQFF
TRBJ1-4 | 16 | TRBD1 | few | TRBV5-8 | TGTGCCAGCAGCTTGGTAGGGGGCGGCCTTAATGAAAAACTGTTTTTT | CASSLVGGGLNEKLFF
TRBJ2-7 | 16 | TRBD2 | NA | TRBV6-5 | TGTGCCAGCAGTTACTCATGGCTAGCGGGAGCTGTCGAGCAGTACTTC | CASSYSWLAGAVEQYF
TRBJ1-5 | 15 | NA | once | TRBV10-3 | TGTGCCATCAGTGAGTCGAAGGGAGGGAATCAGCCCCAGCATTTT | CAISESKGGNQPQHF
TRBJ1-2 | 15 | TRBD1 | NA | TRBV27 | TGTGCCAGCAGTTTGAGTGAGGGACAGGGCCATGGCTACACCTTC | CASSLSEGQGHGYTF
TRBJ1-2 | 16 | NA | NA | TRBV19 | TGTGCCAGTAGTATAGGCCTCGGGGGACCGTCGTATGGCTACACCTTC | CASSIGLGGPSYGYTF
TRBJ1-5 | 14 | NA | NA | TRBV7-3 | TGTGCCAGCAGCACTGACAGGCGCAAACAGCCCCAGCATTTT | CASSTDRRKQPQHF
TRBJ1-6 | 14 | NA | once | TRBV10-1 | TGCGCCAGCAGTGTTGGAGGAGGTAATTCACCCCTCCACTTT | CASSVGGGNSPLHF
TRBJ1-3 | 16 | TRBD1 | NA | TRBV5-8 | TGTGCCAGCAGCTTGGGACAGGGGGTGACTGGAAACACCATATATTTT | CASSLGQGVTGNTIYF
TRBJ1-4 | 16 | NA | NA | TRBV7-2 | TGTGCCAGCATCAAATCGACGGGAAAGCTAAATGAAAAACTGTTTTTT | CASIKSTGKLNEKLFF
TRBJ2-2 | 17 | TRBD2 | NA | TRBV18 | TGTGCCAGCTCACCGGGGACTAGCGGGAGGAGCACCGGGGAGCTGTTTTTT | CASSPGTSGRSTGELFF
TRBJ1-2 | 15 | NA | NA | TRBV2 | TGTGCCAGCAGTGATGAACAGTCTATTCTCTATGGCTACACCTTC | CASSDEQSILYGYTF
TRBJ1-1 | 16 | NA | once | TRBV5-6 | TGTGCCAGCAGCTTGGGGGGCGGGGGACAAAGCACTGAAGCTTTCTTT | CASSLGGGGQSTEAFF
TRBJ1-5 | 11 | NA | once | TRBV28 | TGTGCCAGCCAAAGGGGAGGAGCCCAGCATTTT | CASQRGGAQHF
TRBJ2-1 | 16 | NA | NA | TRBV24-1 | TGTGCCACCAGTGACCGCGGGACAGCGGTTAACAATGAGCAGTTCTTC | CATSDRGTAVNNEQFF
TRBJ1-5 | 13 | NA | NA | TRBV7-2 | TGTGCCAGCAGCTCAGGGCTCTCTCAGCCCCAGCATTTT | CASSSGLSQPQHF